These 23 T cell receptor beta chains came from one sample sequenced in a study of CD8+ T cells in alopecia areata. Following extraction, RNA underwent reverse transcription to cDNA, which served as the sequencing template. Some clones are missing from TCRdb's copy, which holds only in-frame ones; the method was immunoSEQ multiplex PCR. This sample has roughly 170,000 clones; around 50% occur once, and the top ten carry roughly 14%. The sequences come from CD4+ T cells sorted from blood, collected at week 0. Receptors were obtained from a human donor with alopecia areata.

The chain couples TRBV30 to TRBJ1-5; D is possibly TRBD1 (5 bases). V lost 0 bases and J 0 bases, leaving 12 bases between the germline ends. This CDR3 region has 16 residues. From germline, CDR1 is GTSNPN and CDR2 SVGIG (reference sequence). CDR3 residues: CAWSVRGRDSNQPQHF. CDR3 coding DNA: TGTGCCTGGAGTGTACGGGGGAGGGATAGCAATCAGCCCCAGCATTTT. The full variable domain, its missing parts supplied by reference TRBV30 and TRBJ1-5, is SQTIHQWPATLVQPVGSPLSLECTVEGTSNPNLYWYRQAAGRGLQLLFYSVGIGQISSEVPQNLSASRPQDRQFILSSKKLLLSDSGFYLCAWSVRGRDSNQPQHFGDGTRLSIL.

The chain couples TRBV29-1 to TRBJ1-3; D is ambiguous. Germline values: CDR1 SQVTM, CDR2 ANQGSEA. The CDR3 consists of 12 residues. With 4 bases removed from V and 7 bases from J, the gap between germline ends came to 11 bases. The DNA of the CDR3 is TGCAGCGTTGCGGCAGGAAGGAACACCATATATTTT. Protein: CSVAAGRNTIYF.

This chain uses TRBV30 with TRBJ1-1; D unclear. Between the trimmed V and J ends, which lost 0 bases and 10 bases, there was a span of 15 bases. The CDR3 totals 13 residues. Germline CDR1 and CDR2: GTSNPN and SVGIG (reference sequence). The DNA for the CDR3 is TGTGCCTGGAGTGTACTAATCGGGGAGGGAGCTTTCTTT. This translates into CAWSVLIGEGAFF.

This clone occurred a few times. This chain uses TRBV29-1 with TRBJ1-2; no definite D call. V lost 6 bases to trimming and J lost 8 bases, with 13 bases between them. The CDR3 has 11 residues. Germline V gene data show CDR1 as SQVTM and CDR2 as ANQGSEA. The CDR3 protein is CSVHEAKGYTF. In DNA, the CDR3 is TGCAGCGTCCACGAGGCTAAGGGCTACACCTTC. Supplemented by reference TRBV29-1 and TRBJ1-2, the full variable domain reads SAVISQKPSRDICQRGTSLTIQCQVDSQVTMMFWYRQQPGQSLTLIATANQGSEATYESGFVIDKFPISRPNLTFSTLTVSNMSPEDSSIYLCSVHEAKGYTFGSGTRLTVV.

The J gene is TRBJ2-7, the V gene TRBV29-1; 7 bases fit TRBD2. This CDR3 is built from 15 residues. Germline assignment: CDR1 SQVTM and CDR2 ANQGSEA. Trimming removed 1 base from V and 3 bases from J; junction bases left unmatched: 9. DNA for the CDR3: TGCAGCGTTGAAGTATCCAGCGGGGTCAACTACGAGCAGTACTTC. Amino acids: CSVEVSSGVNYEQYF.

The chain uses TRBV4-2 and TRBJ2-1, with D perhaps matching TRBD1 (6 bases). This CDR3 is built from 16 residues. The ends were cut back, 4 bases at V and 1 base at J, with 14 bases in the middle. Per the germline V gene, CDR1 is LGHNA and CDR2 is YNFKEQ. DNA of the CDR3: TGTGCCAGCAGCCGAATACAGGGTGAGTCCTACAATGAGCAGTTCTTC. It is translated as CASSRIQGESYNEQFF.

This chain connects TRBV15 to TRBJ1-6; TRBD1 matches at 9 bases. Germline V lookup: CDR1 LNHNV, CDR2 YYDKDF (reference sequence). V shed 3 bases, J shed 7 bases, and the junction held 4 bases outside the gene matches. The CDR3 is 15 residues long. The CDR3 region is CATSSTGTGNSPLHF. CDR3 nucleotides: TGTGCCACCAGCAGCACCGGGACAGGGAATTCACCCCTCCACTTT.

The chain is built from TRBV6-6 and TRBJ2-1; TRBD2 aligns across 9 bases. This CDR3 spans 15 amino acids. Trimming took 10 bases from V and 4 from J; bases not matched to a gene: 11. Germline CDR1 and CDR2: MNHNY and SVGAGI (reference sequence). The CDR3 nucleotides read TGTGCCACCCACAGGGTCGCGGGGGGGTACAATGAGCAGTTCTTC. Protein sequence: CATHRVAGGYNEQFF.

This sequence joins TRBV23-1 and TRBJ2-5; a weak D match, TRBD2 (6 bases). TRBV23-1 is an ORF, with its function uncertain. The CDR3 extends over 15 amino acids. CDR3 in amino acids: CSYHPRGGLQETQYF. For the CDR3, the DNA is TGCTCATACCATCCCCGGGGCGGACTACAAGAGACCCAGTACTTC.

V is TRBV29-1 and J is TRBJ1-1; TRBD1 matches at 7 bases. V lost 2 bases and J lost 5; bases outside the gene matches: 11. Germline CDR1 SQVTM, CDR2 ANQGSEA. The CDR3 extends over 15 amino acids. The CDR3 sequence is CSVEPRQGGNTEAFF. The CDR3 DNA reads TGCAGCGTTGAACCCCGACAGGGAGGAAATACTGAAGCTTTCTTT.

The V and J genes are TRBV4-1 and TRBJ2-6, with 9 bases aligning to TRBD1. CDR3 length: 22 residues. CDR1 MGHRA and CDR2 YSYEKL come from the germline V gene. V was clipped by 0 bases and J by 2 bases; unmatched bases: 17. The CDR3 region is CASSQEPGIRDRVSTGANVLTF. The CDR3 region has the DNA TGCGCCAGCAGCCAAGAGCCGGGCATCAGGGACAGGGTTTCAACTGGGGCCAACGTCCTGACTTTC.

Notes on this clone: An end of the junction does not agree with germline; a read error may underlie this. The V gene is TRBV7-7, the J gene TRBJ2-5; D perhaps matches TRBD2 (5 bases). CDR3 length equals 15 residues. Germline assignment: CDR1 SSHAT and CDR2 FNYEAQ (reference sequence). The CDR3 nucleotides read TGTGCTAGCAGCTTATTTGGCGGGTACCAAGAGACCCAGTACTTC. Its protein product is CASSLFGGYQETQYF.

This clone has only a few counts. The rearrangement joins TRBV10-3 to TRBJ2-5; 7 bases line up with TRBD1. With 4 bases clipped from V and 2 bases from J, the junction kept 4 bases outside the gene matches. Germline CDR1 reads ENHRY; CDR2 reads SYGVKD. This CDR3 spans 14 amino acids. The CDR3 nucleotides read TGTGCCATCAGTGGACAGGGTCAGCAAGAGACCCAGTACTTC. This encodes CAISGQGQQETQYF.

For this clone: Other DNA sequences of this sample code for an identical CDR3. The chain is built from TRBV25-1 and TRBJ1-2, with D perhaps TRBD1 (5 bases). Trimming pared 4 bases from V and 5 bases from J, leaving 8 bases between. CDR3 length: 12 residues. The germline V gene encodes CDR1 MGHDK and CDR2 SYGVNS. The CDR3, as DNA: TGTGCCAGCAGTGCCCAGGGTTATGGCTACACCTTC. It is translated as CASSAQGYGYTF.

This clone occurred a few times. This chain connects TRBV4-1 to TRBJ2-2; 7 bases line up with TRBD1. This CDR3 has 15 amino acids. CDR1 MGHRA and CDR2 YSYEKL come from the germline V gene. V shed 1 base, J shed 4 bases, and the junction held 3 bases outside the gene matches. The CDR3 region is CASSQAGQRTGELFF. The CDR3 coding sequence is TGCGCCAGCAGCCAAGCGGGACAGCGCACCGGGGAGCTGTTTTTT.

The chain recombines TRBV29-1 with TRBJ2-3; a possible D gene is TRBD1 (6 bases). The CDR3 is made up of 14 amino acids. V was trimmed by 2 bases and J by 2 bases, leaving 11 bases between them. CDR1 is SQVTM and CDR2 is ANQGSEA in the germline V gene. The CDR3 DNA reads TGCAGCGTTGAAAGGGGACAAACCACAGATACGCAGTATTTT. Amino acids: CSVERGQTTDTQYF.

The chain employs TRBV25-1 and TRBJ2-6; 7 nucleotides match TRBD2. The CDR3 extends over 15 amino acids. The germline CDR1 and CDR2 sequences are MGHDK and SYGVNS. V lost 6 bases, J lost 0 bases, and 2 bases stayed unmatched. The chain's CDR3 is CASSGGSSGANVLTF. The CDR3 coding sequence is TGTGCCAGCAGCGGGGGGAGCTCTGGGGCCAACGTCCTGACTTTC.

This rearrangement joins TRBV5-6 to TRBJ1-1; the D gene is possibly TRBD1 (5 bases). CDR3 length equals 13 residues. With 4 bases removed from V and 7 bases from J, the gap between germline ends came to 14 bases. CDR1 and CDR2 (germline): SGHDT, YYEEEE. The CDR3 protein is CASSHRGVDEAFF. As DNA, the CDR3 is TGTGCCAGCAGCCACCGGGGGGTCGATGAAGCTTTCTTT.

V gene TRBV6-6 combines with J gene TRBJ2-6; D unresolved. V shed 5 bases and J shed 4 bases, with 12 bases lying between them. The CDR3 totals 15 residues. CDR1 and CDR2 (germline): MNHNY, SVGAGI (reference sequence). CDR3 amino acids: CASSPSGTGANVLTF. The CDR3 nucleotides are TGTGCCAGCAGTCCCTCAGGTACCGGGGCCAACGTCCTGACTTTC.

This chain links TRBV27 with TRBJ2-4; 8 bases are a match to TRBD1. The germline CDR1 and CDR2 sequences are MNHEY and SMNVEV (reference sequence). J was trimmed by 1 base and V by 2 bases; bases with no gene match: 1. This CDR3 contains 15 residues. CDR3 region: CASSLRQGAKNIQYF. The CDR3 nucleotides read TGTGCCAGCAGTTTAAGACAGGGGGCCAAAAACATTCAGTACTTC.

The rearrangement uses TRBV7-2 and TRBJ2-1; 9 bases match TRBD1. Looked up from germline, CDR1 is SGHTA and CDR2 is FQGNSA. The CDR3 runs 14 residues. After removal of 5 bases from V and 3 bases from J, the junction contained 2 bases not matched to a gene. For the CDR3, the DNA is TGTGCCAGCAGCCCGGACAGGGGCTACAATGAGCAGTTCTTC. This translates into CASSPDRGYNEQFF.

V and J are TRBV7-3 and TRBJ2-6, with D perhaps TRBD1 (6 bases). CDR1 is SGHTA, CDR2 FQGTGA, per germline. With 5 bases removed from V and 4 bases from J, the gap between germline ends came to 18 bases. The CDR3 is 17 residues long. CDR3 region: CASSPRLTGIGANVLTF. DNA for the CDR3: TGTGCCAGCAGCCCAAGACTCACAGGGATCGGGGCCAACGTCCTGACTTTC.

This clone was seen a single time. The chain couples TRBV15 to TRBJ2-1; 8 bases are a match to TRBD2. The CDR3 covers 15 residues. Germline V CDR1 and CDR2: LNHNV, YYDKDF (reference sequence). After removal of 3 bases from V and 4 bases from J, the junction contained 5 bases not matched to a gene. Here the CDR3 reads CATSSGGASYNEQFF. The DNA for the CDR3 is TGTGCCACCAGCAGCGGGGGGGCGAGTTACAATGAGCAGTTCTTC.